This TCR beta chain was obtained from a study of T-cell memory formation after mild COVID-19. Study as a whole: Largely donor-specific sequence clusters came from a couple of donors. Study findings and constraints: CD4+ clones that contracted lay mainly in CM and EM; CD8+ ones lay in EMRA. Nothing showed for sure that second-wave clones peaking on day 37 were SARS-CoV-2 specific. Day 15 to 85 contracting clones showed balanced CD4/CD8; later expanders leaned CD4+.

The length of the CDR3 is 15 residues. V dropped 3 bases and J dropped 0; count of bases not matched to a gene: 5. The sample holds a few counts of this clonotype. What it recognizes is unknown. MiXCR, run by TCRdb on the 5' RACE reads, gives a single entry per CDR3 protein. Altogether around 320,000 distinct CDR3 sequences are present, 28% being singletons, with the ten largest covering roughly 14%. This clonotype was obtained from an adult woman who had mild COVID-19 (a few samples of this study predate the infection). Cell type and time point are not known. The sample comprised PBMCs or a T cell subset sorted from them (not recorded which). The V and J genes are TRBV12-3 or TRBV12-4 and TRBJ2-7; 7 bases match TRBD2. The CDR3: CASSLGGGFSYEQYF. CDR3 coding DNA: TGTGCCAGCAGTTTGGGCGGGGGTTTCTCCTACGAGCAGTACTTC.